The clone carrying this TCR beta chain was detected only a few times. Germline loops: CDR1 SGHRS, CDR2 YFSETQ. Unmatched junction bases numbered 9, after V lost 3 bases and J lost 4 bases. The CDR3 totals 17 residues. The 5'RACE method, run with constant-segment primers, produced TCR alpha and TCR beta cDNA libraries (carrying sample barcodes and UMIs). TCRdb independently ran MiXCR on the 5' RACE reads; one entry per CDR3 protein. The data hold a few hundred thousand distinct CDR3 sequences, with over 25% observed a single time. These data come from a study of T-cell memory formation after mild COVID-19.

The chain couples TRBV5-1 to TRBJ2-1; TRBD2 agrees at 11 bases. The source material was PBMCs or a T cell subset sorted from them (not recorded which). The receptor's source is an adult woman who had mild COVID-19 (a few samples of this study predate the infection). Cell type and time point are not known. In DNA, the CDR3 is TGCGCCAGCAGCTGGGGGCGGACTAGCGGGTTGTACAATGAGCAGTTCTTC. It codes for CASSWGRTSGLYNEQFF.